Detailed here is one T cell receptor beta chain. These data are taken from a study of Ad26.COV2.S vaccination and SARS-CoV-2 variants. Turning to the study itself: The study gave Ad26.COV2.S intramuscularly, once or twice 56 days apart.

CDR3 size: 13 residues. V was shortened by 6 bases and J by 4 bases, with 12 bases between the two germline ends. Method: immunoSEQ multiplex PCR; TCRdb's copy keeps in-frame clones and lacks some. The table has 250,000 to 300,000 clones, 87% seen once. Treatment in this sample: 15 to 20 received Ad26.COV2.S at low or high dose, single or two shots; about five received placebo; per-sample allocation not given. Repertoires come from day 63 after the first vaccine or placebo injection. The V and J genes are TRBV12-3 or TRBV12-4 and TRBJ2-5; no reliable D call. This TCR came from a person between 18 and 59 years old who received the Ad26.COV2.S COVID-19 vaccine or a placebo. The sample in question was peripheral blood, obtained in a trial of Ad26.COV2.S vaccine versus placebo. The CDR3 protein is CASSSISTETQYF. The DNA for the CDR3 is TGTGCCAGCAGCTCAATTTCCACAGAGACCCAGTACTTC.